This T cell receptor (beta chain) was observed in a study of T cell changes during pregnancy in multiple sclerosis. From germline, CDR1 is MRHNA and CDR2 SNTAGT. The CDR3 has 14 amino acids. V dropped 2 bases and J dropped 3 bases, with 10 bases sitting between them. Measured with immunoSEQ multiplex PCR; TCRdb has only the in-frame clones, and not every one. The top ten hold approximately 0.64% of the sample, which has roughly 46,000 clones, around 84% seen once. This receptor was obtained from a female donor with multiple sclerosis, enrolled in a pregnancy study. The chain has TRBV6-4 and TRBJ2-5, with D possibly matching TRBD2 (5 bases). Source: CD4+ T cells from peripheral blood mononuclear cells, taken before pregnancy. CDR3 protein: CASSDGLAEETQYF. DNA for the CDR3: TGTGCCAGCAGTGACGGGCTAGCCGAAGAGACCCAGTACTTC.